The clone carrying this TCR beta chain was seen only a few times. The antigen remains undetermined. Relative to the germline gene, one junction end is altered; a read error may explain this. This CDR3 region has 16 residues. Germline V gene lookup returns CDR1 KGHSH and CDR2 LQKENI. Isolation yielded PBMCs, at least 6 million per sample, in every case. A second about 6 to 11 cycle PCR used barcoded and J-beta primers. TCRdb ran MiXCR on the 5' RACE reads and lists one entry per CDR3 protein. The sample yields 790,000 or so distinct CDR3 sequences, roughly 46% seen once. These data originate in a study of blood T cells in healthy people across ages. Study conclusions and caveats: Both naive CD4+ cell counts and diversity were greater in long-lived donors than in aged donors.

Sequenced sample: blood. The chain couples TRBV18 to TRBJ2-1; 7 bases align to TRBD2. This TCR derives from a man older than 75 in good health. The CDR3 spells CASSPSRAGLNNGQFF. CDR3 nucleotide sequence: TGTGCCAGCTCACCATCGCGAGCGGGGTTGAATAATGGGCAGTTCTTC.